This TCR beta chain was recorded in a study of CD8+ T cells in alopecia areata. Study-wide background: Tofacitinib lasted 6 to 18 months, then 6 months off drug.

In its sample, this clone was seen a few times. cDNA serving as the sequencing template came from extracted, reverse transcribed RNA. Sequencing used immunoSEQ multiplex PCR; TCRdb keeps in-frame clones, though not all of them. The repertoire has more than 150,000 clones, just under 60% of them found once; the top ten carry over 12%. The CDR3 length is 14 residues. The V gene's germline CDR1 is SGHRS and CDR2 YFSETQ. The V end lost 4 bases, the J end lost 8 bases, and 16 bases lay between the germline ends. PBMCs, the starting material, were the source of sorted CD4+ and CD8+ T cells. The chain combines TRBV5-1 with TRBJ2-1, with D maybe TRBD2 (6 bases). The receptor was derived from a human donor with alopecia areata. Sequencing was performed on CD4+ T cells sorted from blood, taken at week 0. Here the CDR3 DNA reads TGCGCCAGCAGCCCCCGGGACTCCCAGGATGAGCAGTTCTTC. The encoded protein is CASSPRDSQDEQFF.